These 4 T cell receptor beta chains originate from one sample sequenced in a study of blood T cell repertoires in COVID-19. The repertoire was sequenced with immunoSEQ multiplex PCR; TCRdb's copy has only in-frame clones and lacks some. The sample lists approximately 240,000 clones; roughly nine tenths were seen once. Specimen: PBMCs or T cells enriched from blood (not recorded which). The receptors were gathered from a woman in her late teens or twenties in a cohort exposed to, infected with or recovered from COVID-19 (not recorded which).

The gene calls are TRBV30 and TRBJ1-5; 7 bases map to TRBD1. V shed 2 bases and J 5 bases; nucleotides not matched to a gene: 3. Germline values: CDR1 GTSNPN, CDR2 SVGIG (reference sequence). The CDR3 spans 13 residues. The CDR3 reads CAWSNQGDQPQHF. For the CDR3, the DNA is TGTGCCTGGAGTAATCAGGGGGATCAGCCCCAGCATTTT.

The chain joins TRBV5-8 to TRBJ1-5, with D perhaps matching TRBD1 (6 bases). V lost 4 bases and J lost 5, with 22 bases in between. The CDR3 loop spans 17 amino acids. Germline-derived CDR1 and CDR2 are SGHTS and YDEGEE. The CDR3 nucleotides read TGTGCCAGCAGCCCCAGGGACACCGAAGGGTCGGATCAGCCCCAGCATTTT. Protein sequence: CASSPRDTEGSDQPQHF.

The CDR3 protein is CASSPQGANYGYTF. The CDR3 DNA follows: TGTGCCAGCTCACCACAGGGGGCTAACTATGGCTACACCTTC. The chain links TRBV18 to TRBJ1-2; a possible D gene is TRBD1 (6 bases). The germline V and J ends were trimmed by 1 base and 0 bases, with 6 bases remaining between them. CDR3 length: 14 amino acids. Germline CDR1 reads KGHSH; CDR2 reads LQKENI.

This chain joins TRBV6-5 and TRBJ2-2; 8 bases are shared with TRBD2. The CDR3 is made up of 15 amino acids. Per the germline V gene, CDR1 is MNHEY and CDR2 is SVGAGI. With 5 bases clipped from V and 1 base from J, the junction kept 3 bases outside the gene matches. CDR3 nucleotide sequence: TGTGCCAGCAGTAGTAGCGGGGAGAACACCGGGGAGCTGTTTTTT. Amino acids: CASSSSGENTGELFF.